The entry below gives a single T cell receptor beta chain sequence along with its context. Sequencing relied on a cDNA template that was reverse transcribed from extracted RNA. Sequenced by immunoSEQ multiplex PCR; TCRdb stores in-frame clones only, minus some. The data hold 180,000 or so clones, with about 47% observed a single time. Treatment indicated: oral pan-JAK inhibitor, 5-10 mg twice daily. Germline V gene sequence: CDR1 MNHEY, CDR2 SVGAGI. The germline V and J ends were trimmed by 6 bases and 7 bases, with 16 bases remaining between them. The CDR3 is 14 residues long. The data stem from a study of CD8+ T cells in alopecia areata. On the study more broadly: Among treated patients, oral tofacitinib was administered at 5 to 10 mg twice daily. After 6 to 18 months of tofacitinib, follow-up continued 6 months off drug.

Here the sequenced sample was CD8+ T cells sorted from blood, taken at roughly week 52, from a patient treated with tofacitinib. V is TRBV6-5 and J is TRBJ1-5; weak D call: TRBD1 (5 bases). The source is a human donor with alopecia areata. The CDR3 DNA sequence: TGTGCCAGCAGCCCTGTCAGGGCAAGGCAGCCCCAGCATTTT. Encoded protein: CASSPVRARQPQHF.